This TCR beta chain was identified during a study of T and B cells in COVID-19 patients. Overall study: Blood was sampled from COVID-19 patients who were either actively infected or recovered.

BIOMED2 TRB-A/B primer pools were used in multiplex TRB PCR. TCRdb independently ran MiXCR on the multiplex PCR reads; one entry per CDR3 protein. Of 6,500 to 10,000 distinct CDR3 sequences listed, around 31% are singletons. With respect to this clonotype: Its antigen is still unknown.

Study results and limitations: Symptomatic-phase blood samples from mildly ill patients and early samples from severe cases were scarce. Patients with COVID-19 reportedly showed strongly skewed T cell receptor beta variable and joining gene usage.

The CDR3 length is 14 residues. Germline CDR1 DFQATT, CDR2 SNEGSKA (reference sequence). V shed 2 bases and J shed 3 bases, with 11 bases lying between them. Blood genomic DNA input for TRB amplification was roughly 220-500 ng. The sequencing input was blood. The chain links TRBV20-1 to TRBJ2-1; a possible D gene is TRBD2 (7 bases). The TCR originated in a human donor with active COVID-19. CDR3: CSARRGGGYNEQFF. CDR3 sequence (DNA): TGCAGTGCTAGAAGGGGGGGGGGCTACAATGAGCAGTTCTTC.